Listed here are 27 T cell receptor beta chains from one sample, sequenced in a study of identical twins. TCRdb reprocessed the 5' RACE reads via MiXCR and lists one record per CDR3 protein. The sample lists approximately 690,000 distinct CDR3 sequences; roughly 6% were seen once. The specimen sequenced was naive T cells sorted from blood. The receptors derive from a man aged 18 to 35 in good health.

In its sample, this clonotype was seen many times. The chain carries TRBV29-1 and TRBJ2-1; D ambiguous. Trimming removed 0 bases at V and 8 bases at J, with 8 bases between. This CDR3 has 12 residues. Germline V lookup: CDR1 SQVTM, CDR2 ANQGSEA. The CDR3 loop reads CSVEDWGYEQFF. The CDR3 bases are TGCAGCGTTGAAGATTGGGGATATGAGCAGTTCTTC.

This clonotype was counted at least ten times. The CDR3 loop is CASSLSLAGGFNEQFF. CDR3 bases: TGTGCCAGCAGTTTATCATTAGCGGGAGGATTCAATGAGCAGTTCTTC. The J gene is TRBJ2-1, the V gene TRBV12-3 or TRBV12-4, with 10 positions matching TRBD2. This CDR3 is built from 16 residues. J was trimmed by 6 bases and V by 2 bases; bases with no gene match: 7.

Ten or more counts support this clonotype. The chain employs TRBV12-3 or TRBV12-4 and TRBJ1-4; no definite D call. V gave up 1 base and J gave up 5 bases, with 2 bases separating them. The CDR3 loop spans 12 amino acids. The chain's CDR3 is CASSLVNEKLFF. For the CDR3, the DNA is TGTGCCAGCAGTTTAGTGAATGAAAAACTGTTTTTT.

This clonotype was recorded many times. The J gene is TRBJ2-2, the V gene TRBV10-2, with a tentative D call TRBD1 (6 bases). The CDR3 sequence is 16 residues long. Trimming took off 5 bases at V and 3 bases at J, with 16 bases between the two ends. Looked up from germline, CDR1 is WSHSY and CDR2 is SAAADI. CDR3 DNA: TGCGCCAGCAGTAATATAGGACAGACCGACACCGGGGAGCTGTTTTTT. This encodes CASSNIGQTDTGELFF.

In its sample, this clonotype was seen a few times. The chain joins TRBV6-5 to TRBJ2-5, with D possibly TRBD2 on 5 matching bases. V lost 0 bases, J lost 9 bases, and 8 bases lay in between. The CDR3 consists of 12 residues. The germline CDR1 and CDR2 sequences are MNHEY and SVGAGI. CDR3 sequence: CASSYSQEAQYF. CDR3 bases: TGTGCCAGCAGTTACTCGCAGGAGGCCCAGTACTTC.

This clonotype came up a few times. The rearrangement uses TRBV11-3 and TRBJ2-1; possibly TRBD1 for D (6 bases). The germline CDR1 and CDR2 sequences are SGHNT and YENEEA. The CDR3 length is 17 residues. Deletions cut 0 bases from V and 8 bases from J, with 20 bases between. Here the CDR3 reads CASSLDSGRGFRDEQFF. The CDR3, as DNA: TGTGCCAGCAGCTTAGACTCCGGCAGGGGATTTCGGGATGAGCAGTTCTTC. Looking up the rest from reference TRBV11-3 and TRBJ2-1 gives the full variable domain: EAGVVQSPRYKIIEKKQPVAFWCNPISGHNTLYWYLQNLGQGPELLIRYENEEAVDDSQLPKDRFSAERLKGVDSTLKIQPAELGDSAVYLCASSLDSGRGFRDEQFFGPGTRLTVL.

This clonotype was detected many times. This chain links TRBV15 with TRBJ2-3; D uncertain. V lost 1 base and J 0 bases, leaving 11 bases between the germline ends. Germline CDR1 LNHNV, CDR2 YYDKDF (reference sequence). CDR3 length: 16 residues. The CDR3 is CATSRANVDSTDTQYF. The CDR3 DNA is TGTGCCACCAGCAGAGCCAACGTGGATAGCACAGATACGCAGTATTTT. Using reference TRBV15 and TRBJ2-3 for the parts outside the CDR3, the full variable domain is DAMVIQNPRYQVTQFGKPVTLSCSQTLNHNVMYWYQQKSSQAPKLLFHYYDKDFNNEADTPDNFQSRRPNTSFCFLDIRSPGLGDTAMYLCATSRANVDSTDTQYFGPGTRLTVL.

Here the CDR3 reads CASSLTSGLQFF. As DNA, the CDR3 is TGTGCCAGCAGTTTGACTAGCGGACTGCAGTTCTTC. J is TRBJ2-1 and V is TRBV2; 9 bases match TRBD2. The CDR3 contains 12 residues. The ends lost 5 bases at V and 12 bases at J; junction bases unmatched: 5. From germline, CDR1 is SNHLY and CDR2 FYNNEI.

This clonotype was detected a few times. The chain couples TRBV30 to TRBJ2-3; D may match TRBD1 or TRBD2 (5 bases each). Germline CDR1 GTSNPN, CDR2 SVGIG (reference sequence). The V and J ends lost 5 bases and 0 bases respectively, with 12 bases between them. The CDR3 is made up of 14 amino acids. The CDR3 spells CAWGLGPSTDTQYF. Written as DNA, the CDR3 is TGTGCCTGGGGTTTGGGACCTAGCACAGATACGCAGTATTTT.

This clonotype was recorded a few times. This chain links TRBV18 with TRBJ2-1; D remains ambiguous. Trimming stripped 2 bases from V and 2 bases from J, with 10 bases between. The length of the CDR3 is 15 residues. Per germline, CDR1 KGHSH and CDR2 LQKENI. CDR3 DNA sequence: TGTGCCAGCTCACCAATCGCGGCCACCTACAATGAGCAGTTCTTC. This gives the protein CASSPIAATYNEQFF.

This clonotype was observed a handful of times. The CDR3 nucleotides are TGCAGTGCTCCCATGGGGGGGGCAAATAATTCACCCCTCCACTTT. It translates to CSAPMGGANNSPLHF. V and J are TRBV20-1 and TRBJ1-6, with a weak D call TRBD1 (6 bases). Germline V gene lookup returns CDR1 DFQATT and CDR2 SNEGSKA (reference sequence). The V gene lost 5 bases and the J gene lost 5 bases, with 16 bases spanning the gap. This CDR3 region has 15 residues.

The sample holds many counts of this clonotype. The chain combines TRBV15 with TRBJ2-5; D may be TRBD1 or TRBD2 (5 bases each). Per the germline V gene, CDR1 is LNHNV and CDR2 is YYDKDF (reference sequence). This CDR3 region has 13 residues. V lost 6 bases and J lost 4, with 12 bases in between. The CDR3 DNA follows: TGTGCCACCAGTAGGGGACGTGGAGAGACCCAGTACTTC. Residues: CATSRGRGETQYF.

There are many counts of this clonotype. The rearrangement links TRBV6-2 or TRBV6-3 to TRBJ1-2; 7 positions match TRBD1. This CDR3 spans 15 amino acids. Trimming removed 5 bases from V and 5 bases from J; junction bases left unmatched: 11. Germline CDR1 is MNHEY and CDR2 is SVGEGT. For the CDR3, the DNA is TGTGCCAGCAGTAAACCGGACAGGAGATTTTATGGCTACACCTTC. Its translation: CASSKPDRRFYGYTF.

V is TRBV4-2 and J is TRBJ2-6; a weak D match, TRBD2 (5 bases). The CDR3 extends over 16 amino acids. Germline V lookup: CDR1 LGHNA, CDR2 YNFKEQ. Trimming removed 1 base from V and 5 bases from J, with 12 bases in between. CDR3: CASSQGFRGRANVLTF. Written as DNA, the CDR3 is TGTGCCAGCAGCCAAGGGTTTCGGGGAAGGGCCAACGTCCTGACTTTC.

This clonotype was observed many times. The chain links TRBV20-1 to TRBJ2-7; the D is unclear. This CDR3 has 14 residues. V lost 0 bases, J lost 5 bases, and 14 bases lay in between. Germline CDR1 DFQATT, CDR2 SNEGSKA (reference sequence). The CDR3 loop is CSARDLRRAHEQYF. The CDR3 coding sequence is TGCAGTGCTAGAGATCTTAGGCGAGCCCACGAGCAGTACTTC.

This clonotype was seen more than once but under ten times. The CDR3: CASSASDRGQGDQPQHF. As DNA, the CDR3 is TGTGCCAGCAGTGCGTCGGACAGGGGGCAAGGCGATCAGCCCCAGCATTTT. The chain employs TRBV6-1 and TRBJ1-5; 11 bases match TRBD1. Germline V gene data show CDR1 as MNHNS and CDR2 as SASEGT. V lost 4 bases, J lost 5 bases, and 10 bases stayed unmatched. The CDR3 is made up of 17 amino acids.

CDR3 amino acids: CASSYSLGTQYF. The CDR3 nucleotides are TGTGCCAGCAGTTACTCGTTGGGGACCCAGTACTTC. The chain is built from TRBV6-6 and TRBJ2-5, with D hard to call. CDR3 length: 12 residues. Trimming left V 0 bases short and J 7 bases short, with 6 bases between. Germline values: CDR1 MNHNY, CDR2 SVGAGI (reference sequence).

This clonotype has just a few counts. The J gene is TRBJ2-7, the V gene TRBV27, with 7 bases aligning to TRBD1. Germline values: CDR1 MNHEY, CDR2 SMNVEV (reference sequence). J gave up 6 bases and V 6 bases, and 11 bases lay outside the gene matches. The CDR3 extends over 14 amino acids. The CDR3 sequence: CASSPRGRRFEQYF. The CDR3 coding sequence is TGTGCCAGCAGCCCGAGGGGGCGCAGGTTCGAGCAGTACTTC.

The V call is TRBV20-1, the J call TRBJ2-3; D call uncertain. The CDR3 consists of 17 residues. The ends were cut back, 2 bases at V and 2 bases at J, with 20 bases in the middle. Germline V gene data show CDR1 as DFQATT and CDR2 as SNEGSKA (reference sequence). CDR3 residues: CSARSTWPPSNTDTQYF. As DNA, the CDR3 is TGCAGTGCTAGAAGTACATGGCCCCCGTCAAACACAGATACGCAGTATTTT.

This clonotype was recorded at least ten times. The chain couples TRBV5-6 to TRBJ2-1; D possibly uses TRBD1 or TRBD2 (5 bases each). The CDR3 loop spans 14 amino acids. The ends were cut back, 4 bases at V and 6 bases at J, with 14 bases in the middle. CDR1 is SGHDT and CDR2 is YYEEEE in the germline V gene. CDR3 nucleotides: TGTGCCAGCAGCCCGTCCGGGACGATCAATGAGCAGTTCTTC. It translates to CASSPSGTINEQFF.

This clonotype was counted ten times or more. J is TRBJ1-5 and V is TRBV5-5; D perhaps matches TRBD1 (6 bases). This CDR3 is built from 14 residues. Trimming stripped 2 bases from V and 3 bases from J, with 9 bases between. Germline V gene lookup returns CDR1 SGHKS and CDR2 YYEKEE (reference sequence). Here the CDR3 reads CASSFEGVNQPQHF. CDR3 nucleotide sequence: TGTGCCAGCAGCTTCGAGGGGGTCAATCAGCCCCAGCATTTT.

This clonotype was recorded at least ten times. The rearrangement uses TRBV7-6 and TRBJ2-3, with 11 bases fitting TRBD2. Germline lookup yields CDR1 SGHVS and CDR2 FNYEAQ. J gave up 4 bases and V 5 bases, and 5 bases lay outside the gene matches. This CDR3 is built from 15 residues. The CDR3 is CASSRLAGLPDTQYF. The CDR3 nucleotides are TGTGCCAGCAGCCGACTAGCGGGATTGCCAGATACGCAGTATTTT.

At least ten counts were recorded for this clonotype. The chain combines TRBV7-2 with TRBJ2-2; D gene uncertain. CDR1 and CDR2 (germline): SGHTA, FQGNSA. The germline V and J ends were trimmed by 0 bases and 8 bases, with 7 bases remaining between them. This CDR3 contains 13 residues. Here the CDR3 DNA reads TGTGCCAGCAGCTTAGCGCACGGTGGGGAGCTGTTTTTT. Translating gives CASSLAHGGELFF.

This clonotype was recorded at least ten times. V and J are TRBV20-1 and TRBJ2-5; 9 bases are a match to TRBD1. V trimming: 7 bases; J trimming: 4 bases; junction bases outside the gene matches: 7. CDR3 length equals 13 residues. CDR1 and CDR2 (germline): DFQATT, SNEGSKA (reference sequence). The DNA for the CDR3 is TGCAGTGTCCCCGGGACAGGGTTAGAGACCCAGTACTTC. This codes for CSVPGTGLETQYF.

This clonotype has only a few counts. The chain is built from TRBV20-1 and TRBJ2-1; 8 bases are a match to TRBD1. There are 14 residues in the CDR3. V was pared by 3 bases and J by 7 bases, with 8 bases of the junction left unmatched. The germline CDR1 and CDR2 sequences are DFQATT and SNEGSKA (reference sequence). For the CDR3, the DNA is TGCAGTGCTAGGTCCGGACAGGGTCGGAATGAGCAGTTCTTC. Amino acid sequence: CSARSGQGRNEQFF.

This clonotype has just a few counts. This sequence joins TRBV4-2 and TRBJ2-3, with D perhaps matching TRBD1 (6 bases). The germline V gene encodes CDR1 LGHNA and CDR2 YNFKEQ. The CDR3 is 16 residues long. Trimming cost V 0 bases and J 4 bases, with 14 bases left between them. The CDR3 sequence: CASSQDSLGAADTQYF. CDR3 sequence (DNA): TGTGCCAGCAGCCAAGATAGTCTGGGGGCGGCAGATACGCAGTATTTT.

In this sample, this clonotype turned up many times. The chain links TRBV29-1 to TRBJ1-4; D unclear. Trimming took 7 bases from V and 3 from J, leaving 12 bases between them. There are 13 residues in the CDR3. The germline gives CDR1 SQVTM, CDR2 ANQGSEA. This CDR3 is CSAQRESNEKLFF. The CDR3, as DNA: TGCAGCGCCCAGCGGGAGTCTAATGAAAAACTGTTTTTT.